This T cell receptor beta chain was captured in a study of OX40 agonist ivuxolimab in advanced cancers. Overall study findings and caveats: In CD8+ T cells, expanded clones were on average more numerous than in CD4+.

Assay: immunoSEQ multiplex PCR; the TCRdb copy retains only in-frame clones and omits some. The sample lists tens of thousands of clones, almost 85% seen once, with 7.9% in the top ten. Trimming cost V 1 base and J 2 bases; bases outside gene matches: 14. Germline CDR1 SQVTM, CDR2 ANQGSEA. This CDR3 is 18 amino acids long. Remarks on this clone: Antigen: not known.

The chain carries TRBV29-1 and TRBJ1-5, with 7 bases aligning to TRBD1. The source of this sequence is an adult with an advanced solid tumor such as melanoma, head and neck, liver or kidney cancer. Material: CD4+ or CD8+ T cells sorted from blood, obtained in a trial of the OX40 agonist ivuxolimab. The CDR3 DNA sequence: TGCAGCGTTGAAGGACAGGGCGGGGGGCCCCATCGCAATCAGCCCCAGCATTTT. Translating gives CSVEGQGGGPHRNQPQHF.